This T cell receptor (beta chain) was profiled in a study of technical replicates of blood from several donors. TCRdb keeps only in-frame clones here, not all; method: immunoSEQ multiplex PCR. This repertoire shows tens of thousands of clones, around 90% found once; its top ten account for roughly 0.33%. In its sample, this clone was seen a few times. CDR3 size: 13 residues. The germline V and J ends were trimmed by 3 bases and 5 bases, with 10 bases remaining between them. Germline CDR1 reads SNHLY; CDR2 reads FYNNEI. The J gene is TRBJ1-1, the V gene TRBV2, with D maybe TRBD1 (5 bases). Sequencing was performed on T cells isolated from PBMCs. This receptor was obtained from a human donor in good health. DNA for the CDR3: TGTGCCAGCAGTGATCTTCCAGGGACTGAAGCTTTCTTT. Protein product: CASSDLPGTEAFF. The full variable domain, rest sourced from reference TRBV2 and TRBJ1-1, is EPEVTQTPSHQVTQMGQEVILRCVPISNHLYFYWYRQILGQKVEFLVSFYNNEISEKSEIFDDQFSVERPDGSNFTLKIRSTKLEDSAMYFCASSDLPGTEAFFGQGTRLTVV.